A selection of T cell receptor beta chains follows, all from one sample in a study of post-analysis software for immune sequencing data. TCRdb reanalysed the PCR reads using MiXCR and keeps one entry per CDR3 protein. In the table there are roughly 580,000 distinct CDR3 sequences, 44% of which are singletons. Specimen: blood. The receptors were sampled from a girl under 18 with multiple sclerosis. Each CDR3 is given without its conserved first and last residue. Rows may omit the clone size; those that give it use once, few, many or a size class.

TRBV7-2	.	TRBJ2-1	ASSLGPSPSSYNEQF
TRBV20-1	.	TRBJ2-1	SARNPPTGGQF
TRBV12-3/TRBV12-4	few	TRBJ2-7	ASSWAGGSYEQY
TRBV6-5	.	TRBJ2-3	AGSRTGRTDTQY
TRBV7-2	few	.	ASSRSGIYEQY
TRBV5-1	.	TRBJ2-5	ASSRLGGTETQY
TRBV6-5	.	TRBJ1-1	ASSFVRVGNTEAF
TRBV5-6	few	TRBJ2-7	ASSPGLPSGEQY
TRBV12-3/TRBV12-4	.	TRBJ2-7	ASKSGGAYEQY
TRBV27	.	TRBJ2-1	ASSFRTSGPEF